This T cell receptor (beta chain) comes out of a study of blood T cell repertoires in COVID-19. About the study: In each case, the material was cDNA or gDNA derived from T cells, B-cell-depleted T cells, or PBMCs.

TCRdb's table, derived via immunoSEQ multiplex PCR, lists solely in-frame clones and lacks some. The sample consists of under 100,000 clones, over 70% of them appearing once. This CDR3 has 15 amino acids. CDR1 is MDHEN and CDR2 is SYDVKM in the germline V gene. The germline V and J ends were trimmed by 4 bases and 0 bases, with 12 bases remaining between them. The sequencing sample was made of peripheral blood. The chain is built from TRBV28 and TRBJ1-1; possibly TRBD1 for D (6 bases). This TCR came from a woman between 35 and 50 years old with active or convalescent COVID-19. The CDR3 reads CASSSPQGVNTEAFF. The CDR3 DNA sequence: TGTGCCAGCAGTTCTCCACAGGGTGTGAACACTGAAGCTTTCTTT.